This is a list of T cell receptor beta chains from one sample in a study of T cells in tuberculosis. Here immunoSEQ multiplex PCR was the method, and the copy in TCRdb shows in-frame clones only, minus some. The table includes 25,000 to 35,000 clones, 92% detected once. Sequencing used PBMCs, obtained at tuberculosis diagnosis. The source of these receptors is an adult with tuberculosis. Some clones in this sample may be carry-over from other donors' samples. Both conserved end residues are part of each CDR3. Fields, in order: J gene, V gene, CDR3 protein.

>TRBJ2-5|TRBV15
CATSRDLTGGIQTQYF
>TRBJ1-1|TRBV5-1
CASENRQVLSRGAFF
>TRBJ1-6|TRBV7-2
CASSSGQGLNNSPLHF
>TRBJ2-3|TRBV6-6
CASSYSRPDTQYF
>TRBJ2-1|TRBV7-9
CASSFSPRSSYNEQFF
>TRBJ2-7|TRBV5-6
CASSFGGTYSYEQYF
>TRBJ1-6|TRBV5-1
CASSLVFRISPLHF
>TRBJ2-1|TRBV5-4
CASSLRRGDEQFF
>TRBJ2-7|TRBV11-2
CASSSQGTSYEQYF
>TRBJ2-2|TRBV29-1
CSVGGGRTGELFF
>TRBJ2-7|TRBV6-1
CASSDPTQGASEQYF
>TRBJ1-1|TRBV27
CASSTKTGVNTEAFF